The entry that follows covers one T cell receptor (beta chain) sequence. The data stem from a study of OX40 agonist ivuxolimab in advanced cancers. Study summary: Checkpoint inhibitors had been given previously to 35% to 50% of patients.

The table came from immunoSEQ multiplex PCR; TCRdb's copy has only in-frame clones and leaves some out. The sample has about 59,000 clones, 80% to 95% seen once; the top ten hold more than 20%. Trimming took off 6 bases at V and 8 bases at J, with 20 bases between the two ends. From germline, CDR1 is MNHEY and CDR2 SMNVEV (reference sequence). The CDR3 extends over 15 amino acids. The specimen comprised CD4+ or CD8+ T cells sorted from blood, sampled in a trial of the OX40 agonist ivuxolimab. This receptor was identified in an adult with an advanced solid tumor such as melanoma, head and neck, liver or kidney cancer. This chain connects TRBV27 to TRBJ2-1; weak D call: TRBD1 (7 bases). CDR3 DNA sequence: TGTGCCAGCAGCCTTTCACCGACAGGGAGGTATGAGCAGTTCTTC. It codes for CASSLSPTGRYEQFF.